The entry below gives a single T cell receptor beta chain sequence along with its context. The data belong to a study of T cells after yellow fever vaccination. TCRdb recomputed calls from the 5' RACE reads with MiXCR, one row per CDR3 protein. Here the sample spans 550,000 to 750,000 distinct CDR3 sequences, roughly 13% being singletons. The CDR3 is 15 amino acids. V gave up 6 bases and J gave up 5 bases; unmatched junction bases: 10. Germline values: CDR1 MNHEY, CDR2 SVGEGT. The starting material was PBMCs, obtained on the day of the yellow fever booster vaccination. The clonotype originates from a man aged 25-40 years who received the YFV17D yellow fever vaccine. V and J are TRBV6-2 or TRBV6-3 and TRBJ1-2; 9 bases map to TRBD1. In DNA, the CDR3 is TGTGCCAGCAGACCCCACCGGGACAGGGTGTATGGCTACACCTTC. Translated, it gives CASRPHRDRVYGYTF.